One and the same sample provided the 8 T cell receptor beta chains below, sequenced in a study of cytomegalovirus exposure and HLA in healthy donors. TCRdb keeps only in-frame clones here, not all; method: immunoSEQ multiplex PCR. Of 160,000 or so clones listed, around nine tenths are singletons. Material for sequencing was PBMCs. These receptors originate from a man between 18 and 35 years old in good health and CMV-seropositive.

This clone was observed a few times. J is TRBJ1-2 and V is TRBV18; unclear D gene. The CDR3 runs 13 residues. Between the trimmed V and J ends, which lost 2 bases and 5 bases, there was a span of 9 bases. Germline lookup yields CDR1 KGHSH and CDR2 LQKENI. The CDR3 sequence: CASSPATEYGYTF. CDR3 in DNA: TGTGCCAGCTCACCAGCTACGGAGTATGGCTACACCTTC.

The table lists this clone with a count of one. The J gene is TRBJ2-7, the V gene TRBV13, with 10 bases identical to TRBD1. Germline loops: CDR1 PRHDT, CDR2 FYEKMQ (reference sequence). Losses at the gene ends were 6 bases for V and 5 bases for J; bases not matched to a gene: 7. The CDR3 is 14 amino acids. CDR3 DNA: TGTGCCAGCAGACCGACAGGGGGCAGGGACGAGCAGTACTTC. Its protein is CASRPTGGRDEQYF.

The J gene is TRBJ2-7, the V gene TRBV28; TRBD2 aligns across 15 bases. V lost 4 bases and J lost 6; bases outside the gene matches: 13. The CDR3 covers 18 residues. Germline CDR1 MDHEN, CDR2 SYDVKM. The CDR3 bases are TGTGCCAGCAGTTCACTAACCGGACTAGCGGGAGGGCCCCTCGAGCAGTACTTC. Its translation is CASSSLTGLAGGPLEQYF.

By its share, this clone is medium-sized. The chain combines TRBV10-3 with TRBJ1-6; D unresolved. The V gene lost 10 bases and the J gene lost 7 bases, with 20 bases spanning the gap. Looked up from germline, CDR1 is ENHRY and CDR2 is SYGVKD. The CDR3 runs to 15 residues. CDR3 sequence reads: CASLFPVGKNSPLHF. DNA for the CDR3: TGTGCCAGCCTGTTTCCTGTCGGTAAAAATTCACCCCTCCACTTT.

The chain recombines TRBV7-2 with TRBJ1-5; D might be TRBD1 (5 bases). Germline V gene lookup returns CDR1 SGHTA and CDR2 FQGNSA. V dropped 4 bases and J dropped 3 bases, with 13 bases sitting between them. The CDR3 runs 15 residues. CDR3 DNA sequence: TGTGCCAGCAGCTATCGCGACAGTTACAATCAGCCCCAGCATTTT. Protein sequence: CASSYRDSYNQPQHF.

The chain employs TRBV5-1 and TRBJ1-1, with a weak D call TRBD1 (5 bases). V lost 4 bases, J lost 1 base, and 11 bases lay in between. CDR1 is SGHRS, CDR2 YFSETQ, per germline. This CDR3 comprises 14 residues. This CDR3 reads CASSPGGWNTEAFF. CDR3 sequence (DNA): TGCGCCAGCAGCCCGGGGGGATGGAACACTGAAGCTTTCTTT.

This chain links TRBV9 with TRBJ2-7; D may be TRBD2 (6 bases). Looked up from germline, CDR1 is SGDLS and CDR2 is YYNGEE. The V and J ends lost 3 bases and 4 bases respectively, with 11 bases between them. This CDR3 has 13 residues. CDR3 in amino acids: CASSGGLSYEQYF. CDR3 DNA sequence: TGTGCCAGCAGCGGAGGACTATCGTACGAGCAGTACTTC. Based on the CDR3 plus reference TRBV9 and TRBJ2-7, the full variable domain is DSGVTQTPKHLITATGQRVTLRCSPRSGDLSVYWYQQSLDQGLQFLIQYYNGEERAKGNILERFSAQQFPDLHSELNLSSLELGDSALYFCASSGGLSYEQYFGPGTRLTVT.

For the CDR3, the DNA is TGTGCCATCAGTGGAGGAAGCGTCTACGAGCAGTACTTC. This translates into CAISGGSVYEQYF. The chain links TRBV10-3 to TRBJ2-7; D gene unclear. The CDR3 runs 13 residues. Germline CDR1 is ENHRY and CDR2 is SYGVKD. V was trimmed by 4 bases and J by 3 bases, leaving 10 bases between them.